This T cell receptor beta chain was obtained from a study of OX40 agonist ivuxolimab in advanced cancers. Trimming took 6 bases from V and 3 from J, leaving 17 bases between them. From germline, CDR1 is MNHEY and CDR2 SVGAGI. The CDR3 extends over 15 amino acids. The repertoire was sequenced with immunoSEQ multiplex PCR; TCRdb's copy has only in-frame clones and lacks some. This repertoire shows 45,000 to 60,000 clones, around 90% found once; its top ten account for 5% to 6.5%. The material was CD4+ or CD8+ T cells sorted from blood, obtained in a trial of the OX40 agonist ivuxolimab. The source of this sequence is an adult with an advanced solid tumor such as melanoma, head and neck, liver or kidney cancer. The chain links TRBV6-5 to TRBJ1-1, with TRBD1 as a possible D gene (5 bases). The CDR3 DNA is TGTGCCAGCAGAACGACCTCCAGGGTTGACACTGAAGCTTTCTTT. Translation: CASRTTSRVDTEAFF.